These 26 T cell receptor beta chains originate from one sample sequenced in a study of blood T cell repertoires in COVID-19. The assay was immunoSEQ multiplex PCR, and TCRdb's table has in-frame clones only and misses some. The table shows 150,000 or so clones, with around 73% occurring only once. Sequenced input: peripheral blood. Source of these receptors: a woman between 45 and 60 years old with active or convalescent COVID-19.

The J gene is TRBJ1-5, the V gene TRBV2, with 8 nucleotides matching TRBD1. The CDR3 runs to 14 residues. Germline V lookup: CDR1 SNHLY, CDR2 FYNNEI. V was clipped by 7 bases and J by 5 bases; unmatched bases: 7. Here the CDR3 reads CASTTGGIDQPQHF. CDR3 nucleotide sequence: TGTGCCAGCACCACAGGGGGAATCGATCAGCCCCAGCATTTT.

This clone was counted a few times. The genes are TRBV6-5 and TRBJ1-3; tentative D call: TRBD1 (5 bases). The V gene's germline CDR1 is MNHEY and CDR2 SVGAGI. This CDR3 has 16 residues. V was shortened by 2 bases and J by 0 bases, with 11 bases between the two germline ends. This chain's CDR3 is CASSYDGGSSGNTIYF. CDR3 nucleotides: TGTGCCAGCAGTTACGATGGGGGGAGCTCTGGAAACACCATATATTTT.

J is TRBJ1-1 and V is TRBV7-2, with D uncertain. The CDR3 sequence is 17 residues long. Trimming took off 1 base at V and 1 base at J, with 16 bases between the two ends. In germline, CDR1 is SGHTA, CDR2 FQGNSA. The DNA for the CDR3 is TGTGCCAGCAGCTTAGTAGACACCGGGAGGTCGAACACTGAAGCTTTCTTT. Its translation: CASSLVDTGRSNTEAFF.

The chain joins TRBV19 to TRBJ1-2; a possible D gene is TRBD1 (6 bases). The CDR3 loop spans 13 amino acids. Trimming removed 4 bases from V and 2 bases from J, with 8 bases in between. CDR1 and CDR2 (germline): LNHDA, SQIVND (reference sequence). The CDR3 spells CASSTGDNYGYTF. CDR3 DNA: TGTGCCAGTAGTACAGGGGACAACTATGGCTACACCTTC.

V usage is TRBV7-2 and J usage is TRBJ2-3; no clear D gene. In germline, CDR1 is SGHTA, CDR2 FQGNSA. V lost 3 bases, J lost 0 bases, and 7 bases lay in between. The CDR3 totals 14 residues. The CDR3 DNA follows: TGTGCCAGCAGCTTGAGCGTCAGCACAGATACGCAGTATTTT. Its protein product is CASSLSVSTDTQYF.

The V call is TRBV19, the J call TRBJ1-6; no clear D. V lost 3 bases and J 6 bases, leaving 3 bases between the germline ends. This CDR3 has 12 amino acids. CDR1 and CDR2 from the germline V gene are LNHDA and SQIVND (reference sequence). CDR3 DNA sequence: TGTGCCAGTAGTATCCTTAATTCACCCCTCCACTTT. Translating it yields CASSILNSPLHF. Using reference TRBV19 and TRBJ1-6 for the parts outside the CDR3, the full variable domain is DGGITQSPKYLFRKEGQNVTLSCEQNLNHDAMYWYRQDPGQGLRLIYYSQIVNDFQKGDIAEGYSVSREKKESFPLTVTSAQKNPTAFYLCASSILNSPLHFGNGTRLTVT.

The CDR3 DNA is TGTGCCAGCAGCTTATATACTGGGACAGGGTTATCCGGGGGAGAGCAGTACTTC. As protein: CASSLYTGTGLSGGEQYF. The chain links TRBV7-8 to TRBJ2-7; 9 positions agree with TRBD1. Germline lookup yields CDR1 SGHVS and CDR2 FQNEAQ. V lost 2 bases and J lost 7; bases outside the gene matches: 18. CDR3 size: 18 residues. The entire variable domain, with the rest obtained from reference TRBV7-8 and TRBJ2-7, is as follows: GAGVSQSPRYKVAKRGQDVALRCDPISGHVSLFWYQQALGQGPEFLTYFQNEAQLDKSGLPSDRFFAERPEGSVSTLKIQRTQQEDSAVYLCASSLYTGTGLSGGEQYFGPGTRLTVT.

The chain has TRBV19 and TRBJ1-4; the D gene is possibly TRBD1 (6 bases). V shed 5 bases and J shed 0 bases, with 16 bases lying between them. The V gene's germline CDR1 is LNHDA and CDR2 SQIVND (reference sequence). The CDR3 spans 17 residues. CDR3 sequence (DNA): TGTGCCAGTAGTTCTTCGGACAGAGGGGCAACTAATGAAAAACTGTTTTTT. Its translation is CASSSSDRGATNEKLFF. The variable domain in full, with the rest retrieved from reference TRBV19 and TRBJ1-4, is DGGITQSPKYLFRKEGQNVTLSCEQNLNHDAMYWYRQDPGQGLRLIYYSQIVNDFQKGDIAEGYSVSREKKESFPLTVTSAQKNPTAFYLCASSSSDRGATNEKLFFGSGTQLSVL.

The CDR3 protein is CASSLGASALRTYEQYF. The CDR3 DNA reads TGTGCCAGCAGCTTAGGGGCTAGCGCGCTGAGAACCTACGAGCAGTACTTC. The rearrangement links TRBV7-2 to TRBJ2-7, with D maybe TRBD2 (6 bases). Trimming took 1 base from V and 2 from J, leaving 18 bases between them. Germline V gene data show CDR1 as SGHTA and CDR2 as FQGNSA. CDR3 length equals 17 residues.

The rearrangement joins TRBV5-6 to TRBJ2-2, with D possibly being TRBD2 (5 bases). Looked up from germline, CDR1 is SGHDT and CDR2 is YYEEEE. This CDR3 has 14 residues. V lost 0 bases and J lost 7, with 10 bases in between. The DNA of the CDR3 is TGTGCCAGCAGCTTGGTTCAAGGAGGCGGGGAGCTGTTTTTT. This codes for CASSLVQGGGELFF.

This clone was counted only a few times. The J gene is TRBJ1-2, the V gene TRBV18; D unresolved. This CDR3 region has 15 residues. The germline V and J ends were trimmed by 2 bases and 2 bases, with 12 bases remaining between them. Germline CDR1 KGHSH, CDR2 LQKENI. CDR3 coding DNA: TGTGCCAGCTCACCATCCTCAAGGGAGAACTATGGCTACACCTTC. Residues: CASSPSSRENYGYTF.

CDR3 region: CASSDGENRGNTIYF. Written as DNA, the CDR3 is TGTGCCAGCAGTGACGGGGAGAACAGAGGAAACACCATATATTTT. The chain combines TRBV6-4 with TRBJ1-3, with D hard to call. Germline V lookup: CDR1 MRHNA, CDR2 SNTAGT. Trimming shortened V by 2 bases and J by 4 bases, and 12 bases separated the two germline ends. CDR3 length: 15 amino acids.

This clone has just a few counts. V gene TRBV6-5 combines with J gene TRBJ2-5, with D uncertain. The V gene's germline CDR1 is MNHEY and CDR2 SVGAGI. V lost 5 bases and J lost 3, with 13 bases in between. The CDR3 consists of 14 residues. The CDR3 region is CASSISRKKETQYF. CDR3 DNA: TGTGCCAGCAGTATTAGCCGTAAAAAAGAGACCCAGTACTTC.

This rearrangement joins TRBV27 to TRBJ1-6; 7 positions agree with TRBD1. CDR3 length: 18 amino acids. CDR1 and CDR2 from the germline V gene are MNHEY and SMNVEV (reference sequence). With V trimmed by 5 bases and J by 6 bases, 16 bases remained unmatched. Written as DNA, the CDR3 is TGTGCCAGCAGTCACCTCCCTGGAGGGGGCCCGAGTAATTCACCCCTCCACTTT. It is translated as CASSHLPGGGPSNSPLHF.

The chain uses TRBV4-1 and TRBJ1-2; TRBD1 matches 8 bases. The ends lost 5 bases at V and 0 bases at J; junction bases unmatched: 14. This CDR3 is built from 18 residues. Germline loops: CDR1 MGHRA, CDR2 YSYEKL. The CDR3 here is CASSDHKKDRESNYGYTF. The CDR3 region has the DNA TGCGCCAGCAGCGACCATAAAAAGGACAGGGAATCTAACTATGGCTACACCTTC.

About this clone itself: Sequence at one end of the junction differs from germline and may be a read error. The chain combines TRBV2 with TRBJ2-1; 8 positions match TRBD2. Germline loops: CDR1 SNHLY, CDR2 FYNNEI. CDR3 length: 16 amino acids. CDR3 nucleotide sequence: TGTGCCAGCTGTGAACCCCACGGGGGGGTAGGCAATGAGCAGTTCTTC. It is translated as CASCEPHGGVGNEQFF.

The chain joins TRBV4-3 to TRBJ1-3; D is possibly TRBD1 (6 bases). This CDR3 has 19 amino acids. Germline assignment: CDR1 LGHNA and CDR2 YSLEER. V lost 0 bases and J lost 2, with 20 bases in between. The CDR3 nucleotides are TGCGCCAGCAGCCAAGATTCTCCCCGAGGGGGGGCAGCTGGAAACACCATATATTTT. It is translated as CASSQDSPRGGAAGNTIYF.

The CDR3 region is CASSQDRGNIQYF. The CDR3 DNA reads as TGCGCCAGCAGCCAAGATCGGGGTAACATTCAGTACTTC. The chain uses TRBV4-1 and TRBJ2-4; perhaps TRBD2 as D (5 bases). The CDR3 sequence is 13 residues long. V lost 0 bases and J 7 bases, leaving 7 bases between the germline ends. Germline loops: CDR1 MGHRA, CDR2 YSYEKL.

DNA for the CDR3: TGTGCCAGCAGCCCCGACTCGCGGGGGGGTTACGAGCAGTACTTC. Translated: CASSPDSRGGYEQYF. The chain is built from TRBV7-2 and TRBJ2-7; 9 bases map to TRBD2. The J segment lost 4 bases and the V segment lost 5 bases, leaving 9 bases of the junction unmatched. The germline V gene encodes CDR1 SGHTA and CDR2 FQGNSA. The CDR3 has 15 amino acids.

The chain uses TRBV28 and TRBJ2-7; D perhaps matches TRBD2 (5 bases). The ends were cut back, 3 bases at V and 2 bases at J, with 8 bases in the middle. Germline V gives CDR1 MDHEN, CDR2 SYDVKM. The CDR3 runs to 13 residues. CDR3 in amino acids: CASSLDSAYEQYF. In DNA, the CDR3 is TGTGCCAGCAGTTTGGATAGCGCCTACGAGCAGTACTTC.

In this sample, this clone turned up once. The chain joins TRBV7-2 to TRBJ2-7; D perhaps matches TRBD1 (7 bases). V was clipped by 5 bases and J by 0 bases, with 17 bases between them. Per germline, CDR1 SGHTA and CDR2 FQGNSA. The CDR3 is 16 amino acids. In DNA, the CDR3 is TGTGCCAGCAGCAGACCAGGGGGGTATAGCTCCTACGAGCAGTACTTC. It encodes CASSRPGGYSSYEQYF.

This sequence joins TRBV6-2 or TRBV6-3 and TRBJ2-1; no firm D call. This CDR3 contains 14 residues. The V end was cut by 5 bases, the J end by 0 bases, with 8 bases between. Germline V lookup: CDR1 MNHEY, CDR2 SVGEGT. The CDR3 is CASSTHSSYNEQFF. Written as DNA, the CDR3 is TGTGCCAGCAGTACCCACAGCTCCTACAATGAGCAGTTCTTC.

This chain uses TRBV6-5 with TRBJ1-5, with 7 nucleotides matching TRBD1. V gave up 7 bases and J gave up 5 bases; unmatched junction bases: 11. CDR1 MNHEY and CDR2 SVGAGI come from the germline V gene. The CDR3 runs 15 residues. The CDR3 protein is CASMPLYRGHQPQHF. As DNA, the CDR3 is TGTGCCAGCATGCCCCTCTACAGGGGTCATCAGCCCCAGCATTTT.

The J gene is TRBJ1-6, the V gene TRBV5-8; D perhaps matches TRBD1 (5 bases). The CDR3 extends over 15 amino acids. Trimming removed 0 bases from V and 8 bases from J, with 12 bases in between. Looked up from germline, CDR1 is SGHTS and CDR2 is YDEGEE. The CDR3 DNA follows: TGTGCCAGCAGCTTGGCCTCCCGGGGGGATTCACCCCTCCACTTT. This translates into CASSLASRGDSPLHF.

This rearrangement joins TRBV29-1 to TRBJ1-1, with D unclear. The V gene's germline CDR1 is SQVTM and CDR2 ANQGSEA. CDR3 length equals 12 residues. V was pared by 2 bases and J by 10 bases, with 14 bases between. CDR3 bases: TGCAGCGTTGAACGGCGGGATACACTAGCTTTCTTT. Amino acids: CSVERRDTLAFF.

This clone has just a few counts. V gene TRBV30 combines with J gene TRBJ1-6, with 7 bases identical to TRBD1. The J segment lost 9 bases and the V segment lost 0 bases, leaving 5 bases of the junction unmatched. CDR1 GTSNPN and CDR2 SVGIG come from the germline V gene (reference sequence). CDR3 length: 14 residues. CDR3 loop: CAWSVEGAGSPLHF. The CDR3, as DNA: TGTGCCTGGAGTGTAGAGGGGGCTGGTTCACCCCTCCACTTT.